A single sample gave rise to the 23 T cell receptor beta chains below, sequenced in a study of Ad26.COV2.S vaccination and SARS-CoV-2 variants. Data came from immunoSEQ multiplex PCR; TCRdb stores just in-frame clones and leaves some out. The repertoire consists of some 320,000 clones, with just over 85% occurring once and the leading ten covering less than 2%. The treatment denotes: around 19 received Ad26.COV2.S at low or high dose, single or two shots; 5 received placebo; per-sample allocation not given. Each sample was drawn 63 days after the first injection (of vaccine or placebo). Specimen: peripheral blood, collected in a trial of Ad26.COV2.S vaccine versus placebo. The origin of the receptors is a person between 18 and 65 years old who received the Ad26.COV2.S COVID-19 vaccine or a placebo.

The chain employs TRBV18 and TRBJ1-2, with a possible D match to TRBD1 (5 bases). CDR1 is KGHSH, CDR2 LQKENI, per germline. The CDR3 runs to 13 residues. The V and J ends lost 3 bases and 7 bases respectively, with 12 bases between them. The CDR3 DNA reads TGTGCCAGCTCACCGTTACAGGAATCTGGCTACACCTTC. Its translation is CASSPLQESGYTF.

The chain links TRBV7-9 to TRBJ2-1, with 8 bases identical to TRBD2. The CDR3 length is 18 residues. V lost 6 bases, J lost 1 base, and 14 bases stayed unmatched. CDR1 is SEHNR, CDR2 FQNEAQ, per germline (reference sequence). DNA of the CDR3: TGTGCCAGCAGAAACGTCGGGAGGGGACAAACATCCTACAATGAGCAGTTCTTC. Protein product: CASRNVGRGQTSYNEQFF.

The chain is built from TRBV7-2 and TRBJ2-3; 8 bases match TRBD2. Per the germline V gene, CDR1 is SGHTA and CDR2 is FQGNSA. The trim removed 1 base at V and 0 bases at J, leaving 3 bases unmatched. The CDR3 has 16 amino acids. CDR3 bases: TGTGCCAGCAGCTTAGTAGCGGGACGGAGCACAGATACGCAGTATTTT. This encodes CASSLVAGRSTDTQYF.

V usage is TRBV7-2 and J usage is TRBJ1-2; TRBD1 might be the D (5 bases). Trimming cost V 1 base and J 4 bases, with 13 bases left between them. Germline V lookup: CDR1 SGHTA, CDR2 FQGNSA. The CDR3 is 15 amino acids. The CDR3, as DNA: TGTGCCAGCAGCTTAGGTCGGGGGTTTAGCTATGGCTACACCTTC. Translation gives CASSLGRGFSYGYTF.

The chain has TRBV5-1 and TRBJ2-7; the match to TRBD1 covers 7 bases. CDR1 is SGHRS and CDR2 is YFSETQ in the germline V gene. The CDR3 runs 17 residues. V was pared by 3 bases and J by 5 bases, with 17 bases of the junction left unmatched. The chain's CDR3 is CASSSLSVNRGTHEQYF. For the CDR3, the DNA is TGCGCCAGCAGCTCCTTAAGCGTAAACAGGGGAACGCACGAGCAGTACTTC.

The chain uses TRBV2 and TRBJ1-2; the D gene is possibly TRBD1 (6 bases). Germline CDR1 and CDR2: SNHLY and FYNNEI. The CDR3 length is 16 residues. Trimming left V 5 bases short and J 8 bases short, with 24 bases between. The CDR3 region has the DNA TGTGCCAGCAGTCCGATGCACCGGGACACCGGATCCGGCTACACCTTC. This codes for CASSPMHRDTGSGYTF. Variable domain in full (rest from reference TRBV2 and TRBJ1-2): EPEVTQTPSHQVTQMGQEVILRCVPISNHLYFYWYRQILGQKVEFLVSFYNNEISEKSEIFDDQFSVERPDGSNFTLKIRSTKLEDSAMYFCASSPMHRDTGSGYTFGSGTRLTVV.

This clone came up once. The CDR3 loop is CASSQEQGSGYTF. The CDR3 DNA is TGTGCCAGCAGCCAAGAACAGGGAAGTGGCTACACCTTC. The chain couples TRBV3-1 (or the pseudogene TRBV3-2) to TRBJ1-2, with D possibly being TRBD1 (6 bases). The V gene lost 0 bases and the J gene lost 7 bases, with 9 bases spanning the gap. Germline V gives CDR1 LGHDT, CDR2 YNNKEL (reference sequence). This CDR3 contains 13 residues.

This chain connects TRBV9 to TRBJ1-4; the D gene is possibly TRBD1 (5 bases). Trimming cost V 2 bases and J 0 bases, with 14 bases left between them. From germline, CDR1 is SGDLS and CDR2 YYNGEE. The CDR3 runs 17 residues. The CDR3 region is CASSVAGTAATNEKLFF. The CDR3 DNA reads TGTGCCAGCAGCGTCGCCGGGACCGCTGCAACTAATGAAAAACTGTTTTTT.

V usage is TRBV10-1 and J usage is TRBJ1-3; maybe TRBD1 (5 bases). Germline V gives CDR1 WNHNN, CDR2 SYGVQD (reference sequence). This CDR3 has 17 residues. Trimming cost V 7 bases and J 0 bases, with 19 bases left between them. In nucleotides, the CDR3 is TGCGCCAGCACTCGTTCCCCAGGGATGGGCTCTGGAAACACCATATATTTT. The encoded protein is CASTRSPGMGSGNTIYF.

This clone was counted once. V and J are TRBV4-1 and TRBJ1-2; TRBD1 matches at 9 bases. Germline loops: CDR1 MGHRA, CDR2 YSYEKL. The CDR3 consists of 14 residues. The V gene end was trimmed by 3 bases and the J gene end by 12 bases; junction bases not matched to a gene: 11. The CDR3 here is CASSHPIRGQGDTF. CDR3 bases: TGCGCCAGCAGCCACCCGATTAGGGGACAGGGTGACACCTTC.

This rearrangement joins TRBV19 to TRBJ2-1; either TRBD1 or TRBD2 may supply D (6 bases each). The CDR3 loop spans 14 amino acids. V lost 9 bases to trimming and J lost 7 bases, with 19 bases between them. Germline-derived CDR1 and CDR2 are LNHDA and SQIVND (reference sequence). The CDR3 DNA follows: TGTGCCAGCAGACTCTATACAGGGACTAATGAGCAGTTCTTC. Translated: CASRLYTGTNEQFF.

The chain combines TRBV5-1 with TRBJ1-6; 11 nucleotides agree with TRBD1. Germline V CDR1 and CDR2: SGHRS, YFSETQ. The CDR3 is 16 amino acids. V lost 4 bases and J lost 4; bases outside the gene matches: 4. The CDR3 reads CASSTGTGGYNSPLHF. For the CDR3, the DNA is TGCGCCAGCAGCACCGGGACAGGGGGGTATAATTCACCCCTCCACTTT. Based on the CDR3 plus reference TRBV5-1 and TRBJ1-6, the full variable domain is KAGVTQTPRYLIKTRGQQVTLSCSPISGHRSVSWYQQTPGQGLQFLFEYFSETQRNKGNFPGRFSGRQFSNSRSEMNVSTLELGDSALYLCASSTGTGGYNSPLHFGNGTRLTVT.

V and J are TRBV18 and TRBJ1-4; no definite D call. The CDR3 has 13 amino acids. V lost 2 bases, J lost 7 bases, and 8 bases lay in between. CDR1 and CDR2 from the germline V gene are KGHSH and LQKENI. The CDR3 coding sequence is TGTGCCAGCTCACCAGCCAGAGGTGAAAAACTGTTTTTT. This gives the protein CASSPARGEKLFF.

The chain links TRBV11-2 to TRBJ1-1, with D perhaps TRBD1 (5 bases). The CDR3 sequence is 15 residues long. The germline V and J ends were trimmed by 1 base and 3 bases, with 12 bases remaining between them. Germline V gene data show CDR1 as SGHAT and CDR2 as FQNNGV. CDR3 loop: CASSLGGVTYTEAFF. The CDR3 coding sequence is TGTGCCAGCAGCTTAGGGGGGGTAACCTACACTGAAGCTTTCTTT.

J is TRBJ2-3 and V is TRBV2; the D is unclear. Looked up from germline, CDR1 is SNHLY and CDR2 is FYNNEI. The CDR3 is 14 residues long. Trimming shortened V by 4 bases and J by 2 bases, and 10 bases separated the two germline ends. CDR3 nucleotide sequence: TGTGCCAGCAGTGCGGCCCGCTTCACAGATACGCAGTATTTT. It yields the protein CASSAARFTDTQYF.

The rearrangement links TRBV18 to TRBJ1-3; D is undetermined. The V and J ends lost 5 bases and 3 bases respectively, with 14 bases between them. The CDR3 spans 15 residues. Germline assignment: CDR1 KGHSH and CDR2 LQKENI. This chain's CDR3 is CASSSQRDIGNTIYF. CDR3 sequence (DNA): TGTGCCAGCTCATCGCAACGGGATATTGGAAACACCATATATTTT.

The J gene is TRBJ2-1, the V gene TRBV4-3; tentative D call: TRBD1 (5 bases). The CDR3 runs 19 residues. Germline lookup yields CDR1 LGHNA and CDR2 YSLEER. Trimming removed 0 bases at V and 5 bases at J, with 23 bases between. The CDR3 DNA is TGCGCCAGCAGCCAAGAGGTGACAGCCTTCATTGCGGCACACAATGAGCAGTTCTTC. Translating gives CASSQEVTAFIAAHNEQFF.

The CDR3 DNA sequence: TGTGCCATCAGCCTGGGGAGCCAAGAGACCCAGTACTTC. Amino acids: CAISLGSQETQYF. The chain combines TRBV10-3 with TRBJ2-5, with a possible D match to TRBD2 (5 bases). Deletions cut 6 bases from V and 1 base from J, with 9 bases between. Per germline, CDR1 ENHRY and CDR2 SYGVKD. The CDR3 has 13 residues.

V gene TRBV30 combines with J gene TRBJ1-2; 9 bases fit TRBD1. The CDR3 extends over 16 amino acids. The V gene's germline CDR1 is GTSNPN and CDR2 SVGIG (reference sequence). V gave up 2 bases and J gave up 4 bases; unmatched junction bases: 11. CDR3 residues: CAWSRGGTGGLYGYTF. CDR3 DNA sequence: TGTGCCTGGAGTCGAGGGGGAACAGGGGGCCTCTATGGCTACACCTTC. The complete variable domain, with remaining parts taken from reference TRBV30 and TRBJ1-2, reads SQTIHQWPATLVQPVGSPLSLECTVEGTSNPNLYWYRQAAGRGLQLLFYSVGIGQISSEVPQNLSASRPQDRQFILSSKKLLLSDSGFYLCAWSRGGTGGLYGYTFGSGTRLTVV.

This clone was observed a single time. V gene TRBV5-1 combines with J gene TRBJ2-5; 7 bases fit TRBD2. Losses at the gene ends were 2 bases for V and 5 bases for J; bases not matched to a gene: 9. This CDR3 region has 15 residues. Germline CDR1 and CDR2: SGHRS and YFSETQ. CDR3 coding DNA: TGCGCCAGCAGCTTATCGTCAACAGCGGGGGAGACCCAGTACTTC. Translation gives CASSLSSTAGETQYF.

This chain connects TRBV10-3 to TRBJ1-2; D is possibly TRBD1 (6 bases). The CDR3 length is 15 residues. CDR1 is ENHRY, CDR2 SYGVKD, per germline. V lost 4 bases and J 2 bases, leaving 14 bases between the germline ends. The CDR3 spells CAISAGASSNYGYTF. Here the CDR3 DNA reads TGTGCCATCAGTGCGGGGGCGTCTTCGAACTATGGCTACACCTTC.

On this clone: Germline is not matched at one junction end, which may reflect a read error. The V and J genes are TRBV20-1 and TRBJ1-2; D perhaps matches TRBD1 (5 bases). Germline CDR1 reads DFQATT; CDR2 reads SNEGSKA (reference sequence). The CDR3 loop spans 16 amino acids. CDR3 amino acids: CSASKIGAGLLYDYTF. The CDR3 DNA is TGCAGTGCTAGTAAGATTGGGGCGGGCCTTTTGTATGACTACACCTTC.

The chain couples TRBV5-6 to TRBJ1-6; D might be TRBD1 (6 bases). Germline loops: CDR1 SGHDT, CDR2 YYEEEE. With 0 bases removed from V and 4 bases from J, the gap between germline ends came to 14 bases. The CDR3 runs to 17 residues. The CDR3 protein is CASSLEGGSGYNSPLHF. The CDR3 region has the DNA TGTGCCAGCAGCTTGGAGGGGGGCTCCGGGTATAATTCACCCCTCCACTTT.